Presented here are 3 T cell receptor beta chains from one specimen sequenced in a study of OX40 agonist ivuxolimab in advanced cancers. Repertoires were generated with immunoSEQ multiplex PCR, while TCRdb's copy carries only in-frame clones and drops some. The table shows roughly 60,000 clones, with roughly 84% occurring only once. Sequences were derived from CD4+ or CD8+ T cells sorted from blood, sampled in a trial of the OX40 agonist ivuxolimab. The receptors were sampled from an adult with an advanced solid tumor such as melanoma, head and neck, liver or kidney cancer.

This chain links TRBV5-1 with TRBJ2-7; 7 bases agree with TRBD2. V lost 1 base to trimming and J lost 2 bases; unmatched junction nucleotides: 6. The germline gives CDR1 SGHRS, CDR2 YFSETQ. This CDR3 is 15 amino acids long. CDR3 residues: CASSLRAGPTYEQYF. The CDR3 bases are TGCGCCAGCAGCTTGAGAGCGGGGCCGACCTACGAGCAGTACTTC.

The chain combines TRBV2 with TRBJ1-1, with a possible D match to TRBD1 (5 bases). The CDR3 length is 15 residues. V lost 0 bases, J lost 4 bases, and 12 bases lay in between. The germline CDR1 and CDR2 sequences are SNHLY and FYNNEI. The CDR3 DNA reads TGTGCCAGCAGTGAAGCGCATTCGAGGGGCACTGAAGCTTTCTTT. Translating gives CASSEAHSRGTEAFF.

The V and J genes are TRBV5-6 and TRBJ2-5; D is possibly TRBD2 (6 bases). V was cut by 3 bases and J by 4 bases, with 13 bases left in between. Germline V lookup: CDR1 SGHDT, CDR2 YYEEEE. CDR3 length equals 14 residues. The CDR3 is CASSWGFGGETQYF. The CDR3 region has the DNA TGTGCCAGCAGCTGGGGGTTCGGGGGAGAGACCCAGTACTTC.